Following are 12 T cell receptor beta chains from one sample sequenced in a study of T cells after yellow fever vaccination. Each CDR3 protein gets one entry after TCRdb re-called the 5' RACE reads with MiXCR. This table has hundreds of thousands of distinct CDR3 sequences, 9.5% to 13% appearing once. Sample: PBMCs, taken on the day of the first yellow fever vaccination. The receptors here all came from a man between 18 and 35 years old who received the YFV17D yellow fever vaccine.

V gene TRBV5-1 combines with J gene TRBJ2-7, with 7 bases identical to TRBD1. CDR3 size: 15 residues. In germline, CDR1 is SGHRS, CDR2 YFSETQ. V lost 0 bases to trimming and J lost 2 bases; unmatched junction nucleotides: 5. CDR3 in DNA: TGCGCCAGCAGCTTGGGGCGGACAGGAACCTACGAGCAGTACTTC. It codes for CASSLGRTGTYEQYF.

This sequence joins TRBV10-3 and TRBJ2-1; D gene ambiguous. The CDR3 sequence is 13 residues long. Germline V gene sequence: CDR1 ENHRY, CDR2 SYGVKD. Trimming stripped 0 bases from V and 8 bases from J, with 8 bases between. The CDR3 is CAISESSSHEQFF. The CDR3 DNA reads TGTGCCATCAGTGAGTCGAGTAGCCATGAGCAGTTCTTC.

This clonotype occurred a few times. The chain combines TRBV29-1 with TRBJ2-5; D may correspond to TRBD1 or TRBD2 (7 bases each). This CDR3 spans 14 amino acids. Germline CDR1 is SQVTM and CDR2 is ANQGSEA. Trimming removed 6 bases at V and 5 bases at J, with 19 bases between. The CDR3 DNA reads as TGCAGCGTAAGCAGGGGGGGTAGATCGGAGACCCAGTACTTC. Residues: CSVSRGGRSETQYF.

In this sample, this clonotype turned up a few times. The V call is TRBV7-2, the J call TRBJ2-1; 11 bases fit TRBD2. This CDR3 has 15 amino acids. The trim removed 5 bases at V and 2 bases at J, leaving 2 bases unmatched. Germline CDR1 SGHTA, CDR2 FQGNSA. For the CDR3, the DNA is TGTGCCAGCAGCATTAGCGGGGGGGCCTACAATGAGCAGTTCTTC. Translation gives CASSISGGAYNEQFF.

This clonotype was counted a few times. V usage is TRBV5-1 and J usage is TRBJ2-1; D uncertain. This CDR3 spans 13 amino acids. Per germline, CDR1 SGHRS and CDR2 YFSETQ. The V gene lost 4 bases and the J gene lost 8 bases, with 13 bases spanning the gap. CDR3 nucleotides: TGCGCCAGCAGCCTAACCTTCCTGGATGAGCAGTTCTTC. Its protein product is CASSLTFLDEQFF.

There are a few counts of this clonotype. CDR3 DNA: TGTGCCAGCAGTTATCTACAGGGAGTGGGCACTGAAGCTTTCTTT. Its translation: CASSYLQGVGTEAFF. V is TRBV27 and J is TRBJ1-1, with D possibly being TRBD1 (6 bases). Germline V lookup: CDR1 MNHEY, CDR2 SMNVEV (reference sequence). The ends were cut back, 4 bases at V and 4 bases at J, with 16 bases in the middle. CDR3 length equals 15 residues.

The chain combines TRBV29-1 with TRBJ1-1; a possible D gene is TRBD1 (6 bases). CDR3 length: 13 residues. From germline, CDR1 is SQVTM and CDR2 ANQGSEA. V was cut by 6 bases and J by 3 bases, with 14 bases left in between. The CDR3 DNA sequence: TGCAGCGTGGATACAGGGATGGACACTGAAGCTTTCTTT. Protein sequence: CSVDTGMDTEAFF.

This clonotype has only a few counts. V is TRBV6-1 and J is TRBJ2-3; D may be TRBD2 (6 bases). The V gene's germline CDR1 is MNHNS and CDR2 SASEGT. CDR3 size: 16 residues. V lost 6 bases and J lost 1, with 17 bases in between. The CDR3, as DNA: TGTGCCAGCAGCTCCCCCGCGGGGAGAGGCACAGATACGCAGTATTTT. Translated, it gives CASSSPAGRGTDTQYF.

This sequence joins TRBV4-1 and TRBJ2-1, with 14 nucleotides matching TRBD2. CDR3 size: 18 residues. Germline lookup yields CDR1 MGHRA and CDR2 YSYEKL. Trimming at V came to 3 bases and at J to 6 bases, leaving 10 bases not matched to a gene. The DNA of the CDR3 is TGCGCCAGCAGCCAGACTAGCGGGGGGGCCGTCCTCATCAATGAGCAGTTCTTC. Protein product: CASSQTSGGAVLINEQFF.

This clonotype has only a few counts. One end of the junction fails to match germline, which may point to a read error. The chain couples TRBV15 to TRBJ2-3; D may be TRBD1 or TRBD2 (5 bases each). Germline V gene data show CDR1 as LNHNV and CDR2 as YYDKDF (reference sequence). The CDR3 is 12 amino acids. This CDR3 reads CATGRDDPKQYF. In nucleotides, the CDR3 is TGTGCCACCGGCAGGGACGACCCAAAGCAGTATTTT.

This clonotype turned up a few times. CDR3 DNA: TGCAGTGCTAGAGAGGGGCCCTTACCCCTCCACTTT. Amino acids: CSAREGPLPLHF. The chain combines TRBV20-1 with TRBJ1-6; D might be TRBD1 (5 bases). Germline V gene lookup returns CDR1 DFQATT and CDR2 SNEGSKA (reference sequence). V gave up 0 bases and J gave up 12 bases, with 9 bases separating them. The CDR3 loop spans 12 amino acids.

The rearrangement joins TRBV23-1 to TRBJ1-1; 7 positions agree with TRBD1. TRBV23-1 is an ORF; its function is uncertain. There are 15 residues in the CDR3. The J segment lost 0 bases and the V segment lost 4 bases, leaving 5 bases of the junction unmatched. The CDR3 DNA reads TGCGCCAGCAGTCCCAGGGACAGATTGAACACTGAAGCTTTCTTT. Translating it yields CASSPRDRLNTEAFF.